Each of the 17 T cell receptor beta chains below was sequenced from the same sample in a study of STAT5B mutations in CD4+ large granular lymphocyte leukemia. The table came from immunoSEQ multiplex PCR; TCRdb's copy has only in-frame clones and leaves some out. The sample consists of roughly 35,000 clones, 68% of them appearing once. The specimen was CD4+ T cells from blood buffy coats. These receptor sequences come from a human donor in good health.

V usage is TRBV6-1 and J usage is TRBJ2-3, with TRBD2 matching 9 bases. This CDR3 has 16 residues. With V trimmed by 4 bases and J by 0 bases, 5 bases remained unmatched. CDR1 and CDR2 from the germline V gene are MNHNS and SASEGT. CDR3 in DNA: TGTGCCAGCAGTGCCCTCACTAGCGGGAGCACAGATACGCAGTATTTT. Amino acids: CASSALTSGSTDTQYF.

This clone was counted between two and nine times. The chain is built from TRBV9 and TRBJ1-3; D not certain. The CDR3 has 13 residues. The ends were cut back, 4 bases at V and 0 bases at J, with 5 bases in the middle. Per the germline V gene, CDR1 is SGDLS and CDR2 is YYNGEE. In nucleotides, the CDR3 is TGTGCCAGCAGCATCAGCTCTGGAAACACCATATATTTT. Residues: CASSISSGNTIYF. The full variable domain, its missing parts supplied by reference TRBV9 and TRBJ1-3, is DSGVTQTPKHLITATGQRVTLRCSPRSGDLSVYWYQQSLDQGLQFLIQYYNGEERAKGNILERFSAQQFPDLHSELNLSSLELGDSALYFCASSISSGNTIYFGEGSWLTVV.

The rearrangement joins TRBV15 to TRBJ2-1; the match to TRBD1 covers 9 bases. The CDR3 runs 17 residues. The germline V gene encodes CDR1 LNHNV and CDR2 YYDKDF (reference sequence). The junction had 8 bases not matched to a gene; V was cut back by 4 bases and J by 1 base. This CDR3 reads CATSKTPGQGSYNEQFF. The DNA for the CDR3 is TGTGCCACCAGCAAGACTCCGGGACAGGGTTCCTACAATGAGCAGTTCTTC. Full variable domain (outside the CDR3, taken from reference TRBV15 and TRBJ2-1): DAMVIQNPRYQVTQFGKPVTLSCSQTLNHNVMYWYQQKSSQAPKLLFHYYDKDFNNEADTPDNFQSRRPNTSFCFLDIRSPGLGDTAMYLCATSKTPGQGSYNEQFFGPGTRLTVL.

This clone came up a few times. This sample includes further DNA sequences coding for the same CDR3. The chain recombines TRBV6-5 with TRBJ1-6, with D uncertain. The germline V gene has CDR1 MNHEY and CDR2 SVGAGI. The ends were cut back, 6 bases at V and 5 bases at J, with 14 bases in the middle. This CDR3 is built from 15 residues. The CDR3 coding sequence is TGTGCCAGCAGACGGGAGATTATGGATAATTCACCCCTCCACTTT. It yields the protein CASRREIMDNSPLHF.

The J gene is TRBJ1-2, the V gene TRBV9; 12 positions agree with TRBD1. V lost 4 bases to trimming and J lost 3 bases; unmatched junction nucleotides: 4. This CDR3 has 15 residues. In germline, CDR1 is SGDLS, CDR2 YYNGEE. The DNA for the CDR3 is TGTGCCAGCAGCAAAGGGACAGGGGGCGACTATGGCTACACCTTC. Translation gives CASSKGTGGDYGYTF.

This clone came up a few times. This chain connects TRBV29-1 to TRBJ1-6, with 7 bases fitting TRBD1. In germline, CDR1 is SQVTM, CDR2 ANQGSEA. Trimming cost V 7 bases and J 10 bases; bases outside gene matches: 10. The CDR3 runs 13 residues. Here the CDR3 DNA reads TGCAGCGCCACAACAGGGGTGAAATCACCCCTCCACTTT. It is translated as CSATTGVKSPLHF.

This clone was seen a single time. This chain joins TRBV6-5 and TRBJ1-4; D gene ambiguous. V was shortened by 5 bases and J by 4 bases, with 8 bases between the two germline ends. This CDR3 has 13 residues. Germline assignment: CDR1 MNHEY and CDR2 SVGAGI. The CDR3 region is CASSDQHNEKLFF. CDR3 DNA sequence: TGTGCCAGCAGTGATCAGCATAATGAAAAACTGTTTTTT.

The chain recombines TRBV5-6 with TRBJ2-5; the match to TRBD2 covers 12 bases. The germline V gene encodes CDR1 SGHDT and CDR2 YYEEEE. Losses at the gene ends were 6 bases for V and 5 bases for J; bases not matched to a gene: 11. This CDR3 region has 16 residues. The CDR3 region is CASTTPSGGGAETQYF. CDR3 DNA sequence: TGTGCCAGCACCACACCTAGCGGGGGGGGAGCGGAGACCCAGTACTTC.

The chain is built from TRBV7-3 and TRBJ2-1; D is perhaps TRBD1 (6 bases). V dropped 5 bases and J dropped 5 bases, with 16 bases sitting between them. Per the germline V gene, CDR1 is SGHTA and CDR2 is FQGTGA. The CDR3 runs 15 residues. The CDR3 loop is CASSAATGRHNEQFF. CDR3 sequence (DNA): TGTGCCAGCAGCGCCGCCACAGGGCGCCACAATGAGCAGTTCTTC.

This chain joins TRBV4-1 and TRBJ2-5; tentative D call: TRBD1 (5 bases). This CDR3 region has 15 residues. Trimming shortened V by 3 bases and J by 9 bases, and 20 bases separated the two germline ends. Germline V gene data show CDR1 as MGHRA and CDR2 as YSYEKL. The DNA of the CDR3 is TGCGCCAGCAGCCACACAGGACCTAACCAAAGCCCCCAGTACTTC. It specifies CASSHTGPNQSPQYF.

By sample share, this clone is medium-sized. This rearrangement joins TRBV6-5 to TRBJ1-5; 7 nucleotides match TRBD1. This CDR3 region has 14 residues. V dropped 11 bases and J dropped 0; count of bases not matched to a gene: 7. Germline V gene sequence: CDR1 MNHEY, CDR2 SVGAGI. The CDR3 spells CAVGGTDSNQPQHF. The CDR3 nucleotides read TGTGCCGTCGGAGGGACAGATAGCAATCAGCCCCAGCATTTT.

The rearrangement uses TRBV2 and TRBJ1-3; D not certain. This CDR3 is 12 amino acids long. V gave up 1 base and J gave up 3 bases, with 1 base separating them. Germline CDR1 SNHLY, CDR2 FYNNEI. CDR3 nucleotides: TGTGCCAGCAGTGAAGATGGAAACACCATATATTTT. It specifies CASSEDGNTIYF.

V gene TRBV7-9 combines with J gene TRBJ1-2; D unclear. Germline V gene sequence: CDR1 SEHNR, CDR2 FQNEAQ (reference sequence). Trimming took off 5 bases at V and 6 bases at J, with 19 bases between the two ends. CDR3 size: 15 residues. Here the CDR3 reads CASSGLRTLAHGYTF. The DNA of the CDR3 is TGTGCCAGCAGCGGGCTGCGGACTCTAGCTCATGGCTACACCTTC.

The CDR3 sequence: CAGARDHYQPQHF. CDR3 sequence (DNA): TGTGCCGGAGCAAGGGACCACTATCAGCCCCAGCATTTT. The chain recombines TRBV2 with TRBJ1-5, with D possibly TRBD1 on 5 matching bases. This CDR3 region has 13 residues. V gave up 11 bases and J gave up 5 bases, with 16 bases separating them. The germline V gene encodes CDR1 SNHLY and CDR2 FYNNEI.

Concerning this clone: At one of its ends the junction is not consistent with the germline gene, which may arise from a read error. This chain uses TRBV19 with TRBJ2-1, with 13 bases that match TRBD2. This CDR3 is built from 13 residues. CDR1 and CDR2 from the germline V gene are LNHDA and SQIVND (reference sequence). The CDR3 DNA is TGTGCCAGTAGTAGGGGACTAGCGGGAACTATCCTCTTC. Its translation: CASSRGLAGTILF.

The CDR3 here is CASLPTRDSYNEQFF. The DNA of the CDR3 is TGTGCCAGCCTTCCCACCCGGGACAGTTACAATGAGCAGTTCTTC. The V gene is TRBV27, the J gene TRBJ2-1, with 7 nucleotides matching TRBD1. Per germline, CDR1 MNHEY and CDR2 SMNVEV (reference sequence). The J segment lost 4 bases and the V segment lost 8 bases, leaving 11 bases of the junction unmatched. The CDR3 covers 15 residues.

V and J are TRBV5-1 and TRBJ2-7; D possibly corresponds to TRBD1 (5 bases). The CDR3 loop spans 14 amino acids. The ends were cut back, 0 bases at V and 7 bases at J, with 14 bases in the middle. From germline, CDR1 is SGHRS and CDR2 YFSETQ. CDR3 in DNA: TGCGCCAGCAGCTTGGACCCAGGGTCTCGTGAGCAGTACTTC. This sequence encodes CASSLDPGSREQYF.